This is a list of T cell receptor beta chains from one sample in a study of T cell repertoires in cytomegalovirus infection. TCRdb processed the reads anew with MiXCR; each CDR3 protein has one entry. The profile shows approximately 270,000 distinct CDR3 sequences, about 20% of them singletons. These receptors have no identified antigens. The material sequenced was cultured PBMCs, taken from culture after CMV antigen stimulation. The receptors come from a human donor in good health (CMV status not recorded). Some clones in this sample may be carry-over from other donors' samples. Each CDR3 is given with its conserved first and last residue. A D gene is named only where the DNA matches it firmly. The size of a clone is reported for some rows only, either as once, few or many, or as a class for expanded clones.

v_gene	abundance	j_gene	len	d_gene	CDR3nt	CDR3aa
TRBV4-3	few	TRBJ1-1	15	NA	TGCGCCAGCAGCCAAGGTCACTTCATGAACACTGAAGCTTTCTTT	CASSQGHFMNTEAFF
TRBV28	many	TRBJ2-1	17	TRBD2	TGTGCCAGCAGTTTATGGACTAGCGGGAGAGCCTACAATGAGCAGTTCTTC	CASSLWTSGRAYNEQFF
TRBV13	many	TRBJ1-1	15	NA	TGTGCCAGCAGCTTATGGGCGGGGGGAGTCACTGAAGCTTTCTTT	CASSLWAGGVTEAFF
TRBV6-1	many	TRBJ2-2	12	NA	TGTGCCAGCAGTGAGGGTATCCGGGAGCTGTTTTTT	CASSEGIRELFF
TRBV9	few	TRBJ1-2	15	NA	TGTGCCAGCAGCGCTCGACTCACAGGTTTCTATGGCTACACCTTC	CASSARLTGFYGYTF
TRBV10-3	NA	TRBJ1-1	15	NA	TGTGCCATCAGTGAGTCGGCGGTTATGAACACTGAAGCTTTCTTT	CAISESAVMNTEAFF
TRBV4-3	few	TRBJ2-5	14	TRBD2	TGCGCCAGCAGCCAAGGACTAGCGGCAGAGACCCAGTACTTC	CASSQGLAAETQYF
TRBV7-9	many	TRBJ1-3	14	NA	TGTGCCAGCAGCCATCCCCTAGCTGGAAACACCATATATTTT	CASSHPLAGNTIYF
TRBV2	NA	TRBJ2-2	15	TRBD1	TGTGCCAGCAAGGAAGAAACAGGGGGAACCGGGGAGCTGTTTTTT	CASKEETGGTGELFF
TRBV28	NA	TRBJ1-5	12	NA	TGTGCCAGCGAGACGGGCAATCAGCCCCAGCATTTT	CASETGNQPQHF
TRBV7-9	few	TRBJ2-1	14	NA	TGTGCCAGCAGCTTTGGGCGGATAGCGGATGAGCAGTTCTTC	CASSFGRIADEQFF
TRBV12-3/TRBV12-4	NA	TRBJ1-1	14	NA	TGTGCCAGCAATAAAGAGGTCTTTAACACTGAAGCTTTCTTT	CASNKEVFNTEAFF
TRBV29-1	NA	TRBJ2-7	11	NA	TGCAGCGCTGGGGGATACTACGAGCAGTACTTC	CSAGGYYEQYF
TRBV7-2	many	TRBJ1-5	16	TRBD1	TGTGCCAGCAGCAAACACTCCGGGACAGTCCATCAGCCCCAGCATTTT	CASSKHSGTVHQPQHF
TRBV6-2/TRBV6-3	NA	TRBJ2-5	14	NA	TGTGCCAGCAGCCATTACAGGGACTCAGAGACCCAGTACTTC	CASSHYRDSETQYF
TRBV12-3/TRBV12-4	many	TRBJ2-1	12	NA	TGTGCCAGCAGCTTAAGAGGGGATGAGCAGTTCTTC	CASSLRGDEQFF
TRBV6-1	many	TRBJ1-5	17	TRBD1	TGTGCCAGCAGTGACCGACAGGGGATTATGGGCAATCAGCCCCAGCATTTT	CASSDRQGIMGNQPQHF
TRBV20-1	NA	TRBJ1-1	15	NA	TGCAGTGCTAGAGATGTGGGCTTGGGGAACACTGAAGCTTTCTTT	CSARDVGLGNTEAFF
TRBV3-1	NA	TRBJ1-1	15	NA	TGTGCCAGCAGCCCGGCTAGGAGTCTGAACACTGAAGCTTTCTTT	CASSPARSLNTEAFF
TRBV7-2	many	TRBJ2-3	17	NA	TGTGCCAGCAGCTTATTTGGCTGGGGTCCACGCACAGATACGCAGTATTTT	CASSLFGWGPRTDTQYF
TRBV12-3/TRBV12-4	few	TRBJ1-1	14	TRBD1	TGTGCCAGCAGTTTAGTCTCAGGGGGCGGAACTGCTTTCTTT	CASSLVSGGGTAFF
TRBV14	NA	TRBJ1-1	14	NA	TGTGCCAGCAGCCAAGATCTGGGGAACACTGAAGCTTTCTTT	CASSQDLGNTEAFF
TRBV19	few	TRBJ1-1	13	NA	TGTGCCAGTAGTGCTTACACTTACACTGAAGCTTTCTTT	CASSAYTYTEAFF
TRBV19	few	TRBJ2-3	14	TRBD2	TGTGCCAGCTCTGGACTAGCGGGGACAGATACGCAGTATTTT	CASSGLAGTDTQYF
TRBV18	NA	TRBJ2-4	15	NA	TGTGCCAGCTCACCGGAGGTCCTAGCCAAAAACATTCAGTACTTC	CASSPEVLAKNIQYF
TRBV11-2	NA	TRBJ1-1	15	NA	TGTGCCAGCAGCTTGTGGTCAGGGAGCGGCACTGAAGCTTTCTTT	CASSLWSGSGTEAFF
TRBV19	few	TRBJ1-2	13	TRBD1	TGTGCCAGCAAAAAGGGACAGTTGGAGGGCTACACCTTC	CASKKGQLEGYTF
TRBV7-8	few	TRBJ2-3	15	TRBD2	TGTGCCAGCAGCAGAGCGGGGGGGATTCCAGATACGCAGTATTTT	CASSRAGGIPDTQYF
TRBV12-3/TRBV12-4	few	TRBJ1-1	11	NA	TGTGCCAGCAGTTCGTCAGGGGAAGCTTTCTTT	CASSSSGEAFF
TRBV7-2	many	TRBJ2-5	12	NA	TGTGCCAGCAGCCCGGAGGGGGAGACCCAGTACTTC	CASSPEGETQYF
TRBV4-3	few	TRBJ2-7	15	NA	TGCGCCAGCAGCCCCTTCGAAGGGGTGATCTACGAGCAGTACTTC	CASSPFEGVIYEQYF
TRBV6-5	many	TRBJ2-7	19	TRBD2	TGTGCCAGCAGTTACTCGGGACTAGCGGGAGGTCAGAGCTCCTACGAGCAGTACTTC	CASSYSGLAGGQSSYEQYF
TRBV10-3	few	TRBJ2-7	11	TRBD1	TGTGCCGTGGGACAGTCCTACGAGCAGTACTTC	CAVGQSYEQYF
TRBV5-1	few	TRBJ1-5	14	NA	TGCGCCAGCAGCTTGGGGGAAGGCAATCAGCCCCAGCATTTT	CASSLGEGNQPQHF
TRBV6-1	NA	TRBJ2-3	14	TRBD2	TGTGCCAGCAGTGGAGCGGGGCGTGGGGATACGCAGTATTTT	CASSGAGRGDTQYF
TRBV7-4	NA	TRBJ1-1	13	TRBD1	TGTGCCAGCAGCCAGGGGGTCTACACTGAAGCTTTCTTT	CASSQGVYTEAFF
TRBV6-6	many	TRBJ2-1	15	NA	TGTGCCAGCTCTCCTTATGCCGGCAATTACAATGAGCAGTTCTTC	CASSPYAGNYNEQFF
TRBV6-2/TRBV6-3	NA	TRBJ2-4	17	TRBD2	TGTGCCAGCAGTTCCCGGACTAGCGGGAGGGCCCGGGACATTCAGTACTTC	CASSSRTSGRARDIQYF
TRBV27	few	TRBJ1-2	16	TRBD1	TGTGCCAGCAGTTCGTTGACAGGGATCGGGGGCTATGGCTACACCTTC	CASSSLTGIGGYGYTF
TRBV6-2/TRBV6-3	many	TRBJ2-1	15	NA	TGTGCCAGCAGACAAACGACGGCGGCCTACAATGAGCAGTTCTTC	CASRQTTAAYNEQFF
TRBV5-1	NA	TRBJ2-7	14	NA	TGCGCCAGCAGCTTGGCGCGGGCGATGGGGGAGCAGTACTTC	CASSLARAMGEQYF
TRBV4-2	NA	TRBJ2-2	19	TRBD2	TGTGCCAGCAGCCAAGCTCCGCCGGGACTAGCGGGAAGTGACGGGGAGCTGTTTTTT	CASSQAPPGLAGSDGELFF
TRBV7-2	NA	TRBJ2-7	16	TRBD2	TGTGCCAGCAGCTTCGCTCGGACTAGCGGGAGGTACGAGCAGTACTTC	CASSFARTSGRYEQYF
TRBV6-2/TRBV6-3	NA	TRBJ1-1	14	NA	TGTGCCAGCCGGACTTCGTTCAGGGTTACTGAAGCTTTCTTT	CASRTSFRVTEAFF
TRBV7-9	few	TRBJ1-1	15	TRBD1	TGTGCCAGCAGCCTCCGGGACAGGGGGAACACTGAAGCTTTCTTT	CASSLRDRGNTEAFF
TRBV5-6	few	TRBJ2-3	16	NA	TGTGCCAGCAGCCCCAGCCGGGACCCCAAAAGAGATACGCAGTATTTT	CASSPSRDPKRDTQYF
TRBV6-5	NA	TRBJ1-3	14	NA	TGTGCCAGCACTCTTGGATTCCCTGGAAACACCATATATTTT	CASTLGFPGNTIYF
TRBV11-2	NA	TRBJ1-3	13	NA	TGTGCCAGCAGACGTCTAGGGGAAAACACCATATATTTT	CASRRLGENTIYF
TRBV11-1	few	TRBJ2-1	17	TRBD2	TGTGCCAGCAGCCTACCCGCAGCGGGAGGTCCTCACAATGAGCAGTTCTTC	CASSLPAAGGPHNEQFF
TRBV29-1	few	TRBJ2-4	16	TRBD2	TGCAGCGTTGCTGGACTAGCGGGAGAGGCTAAAAACATTCAGTACTTC	CSVAGLAGEAKNIQYF
TRBV7-4	NA	TRBJ2-1	13	NA	TGTGCCAGCGACGGGAGCTCCTACAATGAGCAGTTCTTC	CASDGSSYNEQFF
TRBV12-5	many	TRBJ2-5	14	NA	TGTGCTAGTGGCCGCACGACAGGTCAAGAGACCCAGTACTTC	CASGRTTGQETQYF
TRBV7-8	NA	TRBJ2-7	15	NA	TGTGCCAGCAGCTTAGTTCGGATCCGGGGATACGAGCAGTACTTC	CASSLVRIRGYEQYF
TRBV9	many	TRBJ2-3	13	NA	TGTGCCAGCAGCGGCCTCCTTTCAGATACGCAGTATTTT	CASSGLLSDTQYF
TRBV7-2	NA	TRBJ1-3	19	TRBD1	TGTGCCAGCAGCTTAGTAACAGGGGCCTCCAGGACTTCTGGAAACACCATATATTTT	CASSLVTGASRTSGNTIYF
TRBV28	NA	TRBJ2-5	16	TRBD1	TGTGCCAGCAGGCTGACAGGGGGGGGAAATCCAGAGACCCAGTACTTC	CASRLTGGGNPETQYF